This passage covers 14 T cell receptor beta chains from one sample sequenced in a study of blood T cell repertoires in COVID-19. Repertoires were generated with immunoSEQ multiplex PCR, while TCRdb's copy carries only in-frame clones and drops some. The sample gives about 220,000 clones, roughly four fifths of which show up once; more than 2% is in the top ten. The sequenced sample was peripheral blood. These receptors were collected from a woman in her sixties or seventies with acute or convalescent COVID-19.

The CDR3 DNA is TGTGCCAGCAGCCAAGACGGGGGGGCCGTCGGGGAGCTGTTTTTT. Protein: CASSQDGGAVGELFF. The chain has TRBV14 and TRBJ2-2, with 8 bases that match TRBD2. The CDR3 is 15 residues long. The V segment lost 0 bases and the J segment 7 bases; nucleotides outside the gene matches: 4. Germline V gene data show CDR1 as SGHDN and CDR2 as FVKESK.

The chain employs TRBV19 and TRBJ1-2; a possible D gene is TRBD1 (6 bases). Trimming took 6 bases from V and 13 from J, leaving 24 bases between them. The CDR3 has 14 residues. CDR1 and CDR2 (germline): LNHDA, SQIVND (reference sequence). The CDR3 is CASSAQGSTGGGTF. CDR3 DNA sequence: TGTGCCAGTAGCGCCCAAGGGTCGACAGGAGGCGGCACCTTC. The variable domain in full, with the rest retrieved from reference TRBV19 and TRBJ1-2, is DGGITQSPKYLFRKEGQNVTLSCEQNLNHDAMYWYRQDPGQGLRLIYYSQIVNDFQKGDIAEGYSVSREKKESFPLTVTSAQKNPTAFYLCASSAQGSTGGGTFGSGTRLTVV.

The CDR3, as DNA: TGTGCCAGCAGTTTGGCTGGGAGGGAGGCTTTCTTT. It codes for CASSLAGREAFF. The chain combines TRBV12-3 or TRBV12-4 with TRBJ1-1; D call uncertain. This CDR3 has 12 amino acids. Between the trimmed V and J ends, which lost 3 bases and 11 bases, there was a span of 13 bases.

V gene TRBV9 combines with J gene TRBJ2-3, with 7 bases lining up with TRBD1. The CDR3 runs to 14 residues. J gave up 1 base and V 4 bases, and 3 bases lay outside the gene matches. Germline assignment: CDR1 SGDLS and CDR2 YYNGEE. DNA of the CDR3: TGTGCCAGCAGCTCAGGGACAGGCACAGATACGCAGTATTTT. Protein product: CASSSGTGTDTQYF.

The chain employs TRBV19 and TRBJ2-1; 7 bases fit TRBD1. Germline V gene data show CDR1 as LNHDA and CDR2 as SQIVND (reference sequence). With 2 bases clipped from V and 6 bases from J, the junction kept 4 bases outside the gene matches. This CDR3 is 14 amino acids long. Here the CDR3 DNA reads TGTGCCAGTAGTATATGGGACAGATCCAATGAGCAGTTCTTC. Translating it yields CASSIWDRSNEQFF.

The chain has TRBV7-9 and TRBJ2-5, with TRBD2 matching 12 bases. After removal of 5 bases from V and 5 bases from J, the junction contained 6 bases not matched to a gene. CDR1 SEHNR and CDR2 FQNEAQ come from the germline V gene (reference sequence). This CDR3 region has 15 residues. The CDR3 coding sequence is TGTGCCAGCAGCACAAGACTAGCGGGGGTGGAGACCCAGTACTTC. Translating it yields CASSTRLAGVETQYF.

V and J are TRBV12-3 or TRBV12-4 and TRBJ1-3; D unclear. CDR3 size: 12 residues. Trimming removed 5 bases from V and 4 bases from J, with 6 bases in between. The CDR3 is CASSPSGNTIYF. CDR3 in DNA: TGTGCCAGCAGTCCCTCCGGAAACACCATATATTTT.

The chain couples TRBV7-9 to TRBJ1-1, with D perhaps TRBD1 (6 bases). This CDR3 has 14 amino acids. V was cut by 4 bases and J by 1 base, with 10 bases left in between. Germline V gene data show CDR1 as SEHNR and CDR2 as FQNEAQ (reference sequence). DNA of the CDR3: TGTGCCAGCAGCTACAGGGAGGGGAACACTGAAGCTTTCTTT. Translating it yields CASSYREGNTEAFF.

The V and J genes are TRBV7-6 and TRBJ1-6; a weak D match, TRBD1 (5 bases). Germline CDR1 reads SGHVS; CDR2 reads FNYEAQ. Trimming shortened V by 6 bases and J by 7 bases, and 13 bases separated the two germline ends. This CDR3 has 14 amino acids. CDR3: CASREGRMNSPLHF. For the CDR3, the DNA is TGTGCCAGCAGGGAGGGGAGGATGAATTCACCCCTCCACTTT.

The chain recombines TRBV29-1 with TRBJ1-1, with D tentatively TRBD1 (6 bases). The CDR3 runs 12 residues. V was pared by 6 bases and J by 3 bases, with 11 bases between. Germline-derived CDR1 and CDR2 are SQVTM and ANQGSEA. The CDR3 DNA sequence: TGCAGCGTGGGCTACAGGGACACTGAAGCTTTCTTT. Its protein is CSVGYRDTEAFF.

This rearrangement joins TRBV6-1 to TRBJ2-3, with 10 bases identical to TRBD2. In germline, CDR1 is MNHNS, CDR2 SASEGT. The CDR3 totals 16 residues. V lost 3 bases, J lost 3 bases, and 6 bases stayed unmatched. CDR3 bases: TGTGCCAGCAGTGAGATAGCGGGGGGTTTTACAGATACGCAGTATTTT. Encoded protein: CASSEIAGGFTDTQYF.

The rearrangement joins TRBV7-9 to TRBJ1-1; maybe TRBD1 (6 bases). V dropped 4 bases and J dropped 7 bases, with 13 bases sitting between them. Per the germline V gene, CDR1 is SEHNR and CDR2 is FQNEAQ (reference sequence). The CDR3 runs to 13 residues. The CDR3 sequence: CASSSTRGGEAFF. DNA for the CDR3: TGTGCCAGCAGCTCGACCAGGGGTGGTGAAGCTTTCTTT.

This chain links TRBV7-3 with TRBJ2-5; D is perhaps TRBD2 (6 bases). The CDR3 has 14 amino acids. Trimming took off 5 bases at V and 5 bases at J, with 15 bases between the two ends. Germline V CDR1 and CDR2: SGHTA, FQGTGA. Here the CDR3 reads CASSPRSRGETQYF. CDR3 sequence (DNA): TGTGCCAGCAGCCCCCGGTCCCGGGGGGAGACCCAGTACTTC.

The table lists this clone with a few counts. The chain joins TRBV2 to TRBJ1-1; D unresolved. The V and J ends lost 7 bases and 0 bases respectively, with 9 bases between them. Germline-derived CDR1 and CDR2 are SNHLY and FYNNEI. The CDR3 sequence is 13 residues long. CDR3 residues: CASTRLMNTEAFF. CDR3 in DNA: TGTGCCAGCACCAGGCTAATGAACACTGAAGCTTTCTTT.